This entry features one T cell receptor (beta chain) sequence. The data belong to a study of blood T cell repertoires in COVID-19. On the study more broadly: The origin of the acute and convalescent COVID-19 samples was the United States, Italy and Spain. In each case, the material was cDNA or gDNA derived from T cells, B-cell-depleted T cells, or PBMCs.

Authors' analysis steps: Using reference gene primer amplification, nucleated cell counts were estimated. The repertoire was sequenced with immunoSEQ multiplex PCR; TCRdb's copy has only in-frame clones and lacks some. That table supplies the V and J calls and clone size; D and trimming were determined from the DNA. Here the sample spans 65,000 or so clones, roughly 77% being singletons. CDR1 SGHRS and CDR2 YFSETQ come from the germline V gene. The CDR3 consists of 14 residues. The V end lost 0 bases, the J end lost 0 bases, and 4 bases lay between the germline ends. The chain combines TRBV5-1 with TRBJ1-3; no definite D call. Source material: peripheral blood. The TCR originated in a man at least 80 years old with acute or convalescent COVID-19. The CDR3 DNA reads as TGCGCCAGCAGCTTGGGGAGCTCTGGAAACACCATATATTTT. Amino acid sequence: CASSLGSSGNTIYF.